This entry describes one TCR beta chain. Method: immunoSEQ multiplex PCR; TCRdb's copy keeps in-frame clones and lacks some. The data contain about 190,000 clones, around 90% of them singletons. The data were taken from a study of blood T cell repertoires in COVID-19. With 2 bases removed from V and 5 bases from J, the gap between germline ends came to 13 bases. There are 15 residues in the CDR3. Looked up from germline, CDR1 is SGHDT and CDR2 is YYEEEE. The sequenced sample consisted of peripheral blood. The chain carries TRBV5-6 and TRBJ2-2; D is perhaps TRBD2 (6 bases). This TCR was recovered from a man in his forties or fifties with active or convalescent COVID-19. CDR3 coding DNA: TGTGCCAGCAGCTTAACACCCGGAGGGACCGGGGAGCTGTTTTTT. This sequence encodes CASSLTPGGTGELFF.